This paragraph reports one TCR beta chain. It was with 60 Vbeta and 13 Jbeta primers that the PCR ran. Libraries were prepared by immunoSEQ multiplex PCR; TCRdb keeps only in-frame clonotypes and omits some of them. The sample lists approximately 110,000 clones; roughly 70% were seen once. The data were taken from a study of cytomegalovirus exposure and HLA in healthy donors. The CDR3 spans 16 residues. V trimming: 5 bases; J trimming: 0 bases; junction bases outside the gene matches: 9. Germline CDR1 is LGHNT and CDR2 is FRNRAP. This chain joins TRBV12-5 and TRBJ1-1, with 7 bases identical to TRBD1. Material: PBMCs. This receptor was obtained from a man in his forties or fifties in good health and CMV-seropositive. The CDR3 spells CASGMTTGTMNTEAFF. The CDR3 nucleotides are TGTGCTAGTGGTATGACGACAGGGACCATGAACACTGAAGCTTTCTTT.